What follows is one TCR beta chain and its context. As yet, its antigen is unknown. These data are taken from a study of type 1 and type 2 diabetes patients. Broader study findings: Between type 2 diabetes and control samples, V and J usage averaged roughly 0.97 correlation.

PCR was run on genomic DNA. Amplification of the beta chain CDR3 used 30 forward and 13 reverse multiplex primers. TCRdb reprocessed the multiplex PCR reads with MiXCR, giving one entry per CDR3 protein. In the table there are 250,000 to 300,000 distinct CDR3 sequences, around 47% of which are singletons. V was shortened by 1 base and J by 6 bases, with 16 bases between the two germline ends. The CDR3 length is 16 residues. The germline gives CDR1 LNHDA, CDR2 SQIVND (reference sequence). The chain links TRBV19 to TRBJ2-1, with D perhaps TRBD1 or TRBD2 (5 bases each). Sample: peripheral blood mononuclear cells (PBMCs). This clonotype was sampled from a young man with type 2 diabetes. CDR3 region: CASSIAPGTLINEQFF. CDR3 bases: TGTGCCAGTAGTATAGCCCCCGGGACGCTAATCAATGAGCAGTTCTTC.